This paragraph reports one T cell receptor beta chain. Antigen: not known. This sample was included in a study of identical twins. Study observations and caveats: For out-of-frame beta sequences, excess twin sharing was weaker.

The CDR3 is made up of 15 amino acids. Trimming left V 0 bases short and J 9 bases short, with 15 bases between. Germline V lookup: CDR1 SGHDN, CDR2 FVKESK. Unique molecular identifiers were present on the cDNA, which also gained a universal primer site by template switching. TCRdb re-called the 5' RACE reads through MiXCR, storing one row per CDR3 protein. The sample has more than 400,000 distinct CDR3 sequences; roughly 15% are singletons. The same sample was also used in a study of yellow fever vaccine responses in identical twins.

The sequencing input was CD4+ T cells sorted from blood. This chain connects TRBV14 to TRBJ2-1; D may match TRBD1 or TRBD2 (6 bases each). The receptor's source is a woman in her late teens or twenties in good health. The CDR3 sequence is CASSQEGGLSSEQFF. As DNA, the CDR3 is TGTGCCAGCAGCCAAGAAGGGGGACTTTCCTCTGAGCAGTTCTTC.